The following is a T cell receptor (beta chain) sequence with its context. The data belong to a study of T-cell reconstitution after alpha-beta-depleted transplantation in children. This sample's TCRbeta library carried unique molecular identifier barcodes. TCRdb recomputed calls from the PCR reads with MiXCR, one row per CDR3 protein. Of about 610,000 distinct CDR3 sequences in the sample, 10% were seen once. The CDR3 has 16 amino acids. Germline CDR1 and CDR2: ENHRY and SYGVKD. The V and J ends lost 6 bases and 3 bases, in that order; junction bases with no gene match: 11. This rearrangement joins TRBV10-3 to TRBJ2-1, with 7 bases identical to TRBD2. The clonotype comes from a human donor who donated a stem cell graft to a child with acute myeloid leukemia. Material: PBMCs from the stem cell graft donor, obtained from the stem cell graft. CDR3 sequence reads: CAISAQRGGLYNEQFF. The CDR3 coding sequence is TGTGCCATCAGCGCCCAACGGGGAGGGCTCTACAATGAGCAGTTCTTC.